In its sample, the clone carrying this T cell receptor beta chain was seen many times. As yet, its antigen is unknown. The data stem from a study of early T cells in non-severe SARS-CoV-2 infection. Points from the study as a whole: Using VDJdb, the matching emphasized anti-spike CD8 responses while missing private and CD4 specificities.

Each single cDNA molecule received a unique molecular identifier. TCRdb re-derived calls from the 5' RACE reads in MiXCR, one entry per CDR3 protein. Here the sample spans around 30,000 distinct CDR3 sequences, approximately 5.4% being singletons. The germline V gene encodes CDR1 MDHEN and CDR2 SYDVKM. CDR3 length: 14 amino acids. J lost 2 bases, V lost 4 bases, and 0 bases had no gene match. The chain employs TRBV28 and TRBJ2-7; 12 nucleotides line up with TRBD2. The sequencing sample was made of whole blood. The TCR sequence derives from an adult who was a healthcare worker with PCR-confirmed SARS-CoV-2 infection or an uninfected control (not recorded which). The CDR3 sequence: CASSWTSGAYEQYF. In nucleotides, the CDR3 is TGTGCCAGCAGTTGGACTAGCGGGGCCTACGAGCAGTACTTC.